Here is one T cell receptor (beta chain) with its context. Assay used: immunoSEQ multiplex PCR; TCRdb lists only in-frame clones, some missing. The repertoire consists of 190,000 or so clones, with about 88% occurring once and the leading ten covering roughly 4%. The sample belongs to a study of blood T cell repertoires in COVID-19. CDR1 LGHDT and CDR2 YNNKEL come from the germline V gene (reference sequence). With 2 bases clipped from V and 10 bases from J, the junction kept 9 bases outside the gene matches. This CDR3 has 14 amino acids. The sequenced sample was PBMCs or T cells enriched from blood (not recorded which). The TCR was taken from a woman under 40 who had been exposed to COVID-19. The V gene is TRBV3-1 (or the pseudogene TRBV3-2), the J gene TRBJ2-7; 9 nucleotides line up with TRBD1. CDR3 nucleotide sequence: TGTGCCAGCAGCCAAAGGGACAGGGATTCGCCTCAGTACTTC. Its protein product is CASSQRDRDSPQYF.